The entry below describes one T cell receptor (beta chain). Its antigen remains unknown. Both 60 Vbeta primers and 13 Jbeta primers went into the PCR. The data were produced by immunoSEQ multiplex PCR, yet TCRdb's version contains in-frame clones alone and is incomplete. Its clone listing holds about 210,000 clones. This sample was taken from a study of cytomegalovirus exposure and HLA in healthy donors. Findings and limits, study-wide: Association of a missense DCLRE1C variant with TCR beta V- and J-gene trimming was reported in a later analysis. On later analysis, the bulk of CMV-associated TCR beta chains appeared to be HLA-restricted. It was in a later analysis that TCR association rates were seen to vary by HLA locus, highest for DRB1 and lowest for HLA-C.

The CDR3 has 16 amino acids. V lost 3 bases to trimming and J lost 1 base; unmatched junction nucleotides: 8. Germline lookup yields CDR1 SEHNR and CDR2 FQNEAQ (reference sequence). The sample comprised PBMCs. This receptor was identified in a woman in her twenties or thirties in good health and CMV-seropositive. The J gene is TRBJ2-7, the V gene TRBV7-9; TRBD2 aligns across 8 bases. The CDR3: CASSLGSGRESYEQYF. CDR3 sequence (DNA): TGTGCCAGCAGCTTGGGGTCCGGGAGGGAATCCTACGAGCAGTACTTC.